A selection of T cell receptor beta chains follows, all from one sample in a study of control samples from healthy donors and cancer patients. Assay used: immunoSEQ multiplex PCR; TCRdb lists only in-frame clones, some missing. The profile shows 35,000 to 50,000 clones, roughly 80% of them singletons. Material for sequencing was blood. The origin of the receptors is a man in his sixties in good health. CDR3s include the opening cysteine and the closing phenylalanine or tryptophan. The D gene is left open where the match is weak. Expanded clones are given a class, and other clones once, few, many or no size at all.

j_call	clone_size	v_call	d_call	cdr3_nt	cdr3_aa
TRBJ1-1	.	TRBV30	.	TGTGCCTGGAGTGTACCGGGTGTACCGAACACTGAAGCTTTCTTT	CAWSVPGVPNTEAFF
TRBJ1-2	.	TRBV9	.	TGTGCCAGCAGCCCCGGGGGCTCCACTAACTATGGCTACACCTTC	CASSPGGSTNYGYTF
TRBJ1-2	.	TRBV5-1	.	TGCGCCAGCAGCTTGCCGACGGACTTTCTTAACTATGGCTACACCTTC	CASSLPTDFLNYGYTF
TRBJ1-1	.	TRBV30	.	TGTGCCTGGAGGAAAACATCTCGGGGGACTGAAGCTTTCTTT	CAWRKTSRGTEAFF
TRBJ1-2	.	TRBV18	TRBD1	TGTGCCAGCTCACCGGGACAGACCCTAAGTAGCTATGGCTACACCTTC	CASSPGQTLSSYGYTF
TRBJ2-1	.	TRBV18	TRBD1	TGTGCCAGCTCCCCCCTCCCCGACAGGGGCTCCTACAATGAGCAGTTCTTC	CASSPLPDRGSYNEQFF
TRBJ1-6	.	TRBV5-1	.	TGCGCCAGCAGCTGGGGACGGGCAAATTCACCCCTCCACTTT	CASSWGRANSPLHF
TRBJ2-7	.	TRBV7-9	.	TGTGCCAGCAGCACCTCAGGGGGGGATTACGAGCAGTACTTC	CASSTSGGDYEQYF
TRBJ2-7	.	TRBV4-3	.	TGCGCCAGCAGCCAGTGGATTACAGGGGGCCTCTCCTCATACGGGACTAGCAACGAGCAGTACTTC	CASSQWITGGLSSYGTSNEQYF
TRBJ2-1	.	TRBV4-1	.	TGCGCCAGCAGCCAAGACAGGCCCGGGACTGGAAGGTATGAGCAGTTCTTC	CASSQDRPGTGRYEQFF
TRBJ2-3	.	TRBV29-1	TRBD1	TGCAGCGTACCTGGACAGGGTCGGGCAGATACGCAGTATTTT	CSVPGQGRADTQYF
TRBJ2-5	.	TRBV6-5	.	TGTGCCAGCAGTTATGAGGGTTTAGGGGAGACCCAGTACTTC	CASSYEGLGETQYF
TRBJ2-3	.	TRBV9	TRBD2	TGTGCCAGCAGCCCTGCCCCGGCTAGCGGAGGCACAGATACGCAGTATTTT	CASSPAPASGGTDTQYF
TRBJ1-5	.	TRBV4-3	.	TGCGCCAGCAGCCAAGAGAGGAGGGGTCAGCCCCAGCATTTT	CASSQERRGQPQHF
TRBJ1-5	.	TRBV3-1/TRBV3-2	.	TGTGCCAGCAGCCTTGGGAGAGGGCAGCCCCAGCATTTT	CASSLGRGQPQHF
TRBJ1-2	.	TRBV23-1	.	TGCGCCAGCAGTCAATCGGGGCCAGGGGCTAACTATGGCTACACCTTC	CASSQSGPGANYGYTF
TRBJ2-3	.	TRBV18	.	TGTGCCAGCTCCCCTACAGGAGACACAGATACGCAGTATTTT	CASSPTGDTDTQYF
TRBJ2-2	.	TRBV3-1/TRBV3-2	.	TGTGCCAGCAGCCAAGCTGAGACCTTGGGGGCCGGGGAGCTGTTTTTT	CASSQAETLGAGELFF
TRBJ2-3	once	TRBV4-3	TRBD1	TGCGCCAGCAGCCAAGGAGGGGGCAGAGATACGCAGTATTTT	CASSQGGGRDTQYF
TRBJ2-1	few	TRBV29-1	TRBD2	TGCAGCGCGGGGACTAGCGGGTTGGGTGAGCAGTTCTTC	CSAGTSGLGEQFF
TRBJ2-1	.	TRBV5-6	TRBD2	TGTGCCAGCAGCCCCCTCCCTAGCGGACGCTACAATGAGCAGTTCTTC	CASSPLPSGRYNEQFF
TRBJ1-1	.	TRBV9	TRBD1	TGTGCCAGCAGCGTAGTGGGACAGGGTGAAGCTTTCTTT	CASSVVGQGEAFF
TRBJ2-1	.	TRBV5-1	TRBD1	TGCGCCAGCAGCTACGGGACAGGGGGCAATGAGCAGTTCTTC	CASSYGTGGNEQFF
TRBJ2-2	.	TRBV7-2	.	TGTGCCAGCAGCTCCCGGAACACCGGGGAGCTGTTTTTT	CASSSRNTGELFF
TRBJ2-3	.	TRBV30	TRBD2	TGTGCCTGGAGCCGACTAGCTGCTAGCACAGATACGCAGTATTTT	CAWSRLAASTDTQYF
TRBJ2-1	.	TRBV20-1	TRBD1	TGCAGTGCTAGTCAGGACAGGGGGTTGGTCGATGAGCAGTTCTTC	CSASQDRGLVDEQFF
TRBJ1-1	few	TRBV4-2	.	TGTGCCAGCAGTCAGGGAGAGGGGTCAATGAACACTGAAGCTTTCTTT	CASSQGEGSMNTEAFF
TRBJ2-3	.	TRBV6-5	.	TGTGCCAGCACTCGCCCAGGGAGCACAGATACGCAGTATTTT	CASTRPGSTDTQYF
TRBJ2-5	.	TRBV27	.	TGTGCCAGCAGTTTCCGGGGACTCGGGGAGACCCAGTACTTC	CASSFRGLGETQYF
TRBJ2-7	.	TRBV5-1	.	TGCGCCAGCAGCCCCCGGACAGTTTACGAGCAGTACTTC	CASSPRTVYEQYF
TRBJ2-3	.	TRBV27	TRBD2	TGTGCCAGCAGTTCAGGACTAGCGGGACACCCTAGCACAGATACGCAGTATTTT	CASSSGLAGHPSTDTQYF
TRBJ1-1	.	TRBV20-1	TRBD1	TGCAGTGCCGACAGGGGAGACGAAGCTTTCTTT	CSADRGDEAFF
TRBJ2-1	once	TRBV19	.	TGTGCCAGTAGTATTACGTCGGGAGCGTTATACAATGAGCAGTTCTTC	CASSITSGALYNEQFF
TRBJ2-2	once	TRBV15	.	TGTGCCACCAGCAGACCCGGGACCGAGAACACCGGGGAGCTGTTTTTT	CATSRPGTENTGELFF
TRBJ1-1	.	TRBV18	.	TGTGCCAGCTCACCAGCGGCTCGGAACACTGAAGCTTTCTTT	CASSPAARNTEAFF
TRBJ1-1	.	TRBV18	.	TGTGCCAGCTCGGGGGGGAACACTGAAGCTTTCTTT	CASSGGNTEAFF
TRBJ1-1	.	TRBV5-1	.	TGCGCCAGCAGCTTCCAGGAGAACACTGAAGCTTTCTTT	CASSFQENTEAFF
TRBJ1-1	few	TRBV30	TRBD1	TGTGCCTGGAGGGGACAGGGAGGGACGAACACTGAAGCTTTCTTT	CAWRGQGGTNTEAFF
TRBJ2-7	.	TRBV25-1	TRBD1	TGTGCCAGCAGTGTGGACAGGCCGCCCTACGAGCAGTACTTC	CASSVDRPPYEQYF
TRBJ1-1	.	TRBV15	.	TGTGCCACCAGCAGAGATCCAGGTTTTGCAACTGGGGCTGAAGCTTTCTTT	CATSRDPGFATGAEAFF
TRBJ2-7	.	TRBV18	.	TGTGCCAGCTCACCCGGACTATGGGCGTCCTACGAGCAGTACTTC	CASSPGLWASYEQYF